This is a list of T cell receptor beta chains from one sample in a study of metastatic and nonmetastatic thyroid tumors. TCRdb reassembled clones from the PCR reads with MiXCR. The data show about 85,000 clones, less than 10% seen once. Sequencing input: blood. The source of these receptors is a female donor with papillary thyroid cancer or a benign thyroid nodule (not recorded which). Some clones in this sample may be carry-over from other donors' samples. Both conserved end residues are part of each CDR3. The order of the fields is J gene, V gene, CDR3 protein.

TRBJ2-3 TRBV2 CASSQTGDTQYF
TRBJ2-5 TRBV19 CASSIAGGNQETQYF
TRBJ1-4 TRBV6-2/TRBV6-3 CASSHRGGEEKLFF
TRBJ2-7 TRBV5-6 CASSLEGGHPYEQYF
TRBJ2-2 TRBV20-1 CSAEFFGELFF
TRBJ2-7 TRBV30 CAWSVISGSSSYEQYF
TRBJ2-3 TRBV15 CATSGPDSPDTQYF
TRBJ1-1 TRBV2 CASSDDKGPTEAFF
TRBJ1-1 TRBV4-1 CASSQDNWEENTEAFF
TRBJ2-3 TRBV19 CASSIGVYLVASTDTQYF
TRBJ1-1 TRBV4-1 CASSQDWASLNTEAFF
TRBJ2-1 TRBV5-6 CASSLWIGGDYNEQFF
TRBJ2-3 TRBV5-1 CASSSTKTSGGATDTQYF
TRBJ2-3 TRBV10-3 CAISDSSGGTDTQYF
TRBJ2-7 TRBV27 CASSLPGRSMEQYF
TRBJ1-1 TRBV12-3/TRBV12-4 CASTPLTDRGGKTEAFF
TRBJ2-3 TRBV5-1 CASDEGGGTDTQYF
TRBJ1-4 TRBV7-6 CASSSATNEKLFF
TRBJ2-7 TRBV12-5 CASGLVRDRDLRSYEQYF
TRBJ1-3 TRBV18 CASSPREAGLSSGNTIYF
TRBJ2-3 TRBV19 CASSRSGGKTDTQYF
TRBJ2-5 TRBV6-2/TRBV6-3 CASSRGLAGTQETQYF
TRBJ2-7 TRBV4-2 CASSQDEASGGYEQYF
TRBJ2-7 TRBV18 CASSPRLAGDYEQYF
TRBJ2-3 TRBV5-1 CASSSTGGASTDTQYF
TRBJ2-5 TRBV7-3 CASSLAGTSVQETQYF
TRBJ2-5 TRBV28 CASSPQETQYF
TRBJ2-3 TRBV6-1 CASRGLAGRTDTQYF
TRBJ2-2 TRBV6-4 CASSEEGANTGELFF
TRBJ2-3 TRBV3-1 CASTRVGAFTQYF
TRBJ1-6 TRBV7-9 CASSFPDSPLHF
TRBJ2-2 TRBV10-1 CASSERQGAGELFF
TRBJ2-7 TRBV10-2 CASRLPGQGHEQYF
TRBJ2-7 TRBV6-2/TRBV6-3 CASSYDASGVPLYEQYF
TRBJ1-5 TRBV7-8 CASSLRDTLGNQPQHF
TRBJ2-2 TRBV6-4 CASSELTSRDTGELFF
TRBJ1-3 TRBV9 CASSTLNSGNTIYF
TRBJ2-7 TRBV4-2 CASSQGRQVNEQYF
TRBJ2-3 TRBV11-2 CASSLERAQDTQYF
TRBJ2-7 TRBV9 CASSVTTGTEGEQYF